These 26 T cell receptor beta chains share one sample of origin, sequenced in a study of Ad26.COV2.S vaccination and SARS-CoV-2 variants. Assay: immunoSEQ multiplex PCR; the TCRdb copy retains only in-frame clones and omits some. The table includes around 300,000 clones, less than 90% detected once. As to treatment: some 20 received Ad26.COV2.S at low or high dose, single or two shots; roughly five received placebo; per-sample allocation not given. Collection of the samples took place on day 63 after the first injection of vaccine or placebo. The material was peripheral blood, obtained in a trial of Ad26.COV2.S vaccine versus placebo. The receptor source for this set is a person between 18 and 60 years old who received the Ad26.COV2.S COVID-19 vaccine or a placebo.

This rearrangement joins TRBV20-1 to TRBJ1-2; D is unclear. CDR1 and CDR2 from the germline V gene are DFQATT and SNEGSKA (reference sequence). The CDR3 runs 9 residues. V lost 6 bases to trimming and J lost 11 bases, with 10 bases between them. The CDR3 region is CSASPVYTF. CDR3 coding DNA: TGCAGTGCGTCGCCGGTTTACACCTTC.

The chain carries TRBV19 and TRBJ1-5; D unresolved. Trimming shortened V by 3 bases and J by 3 bases, and 15 bases separated the two germline ends. Germline-derived CDR1 and CDR2 are LNHDA and SQIVND (reference sequence). This CDR3 is 16 amino acids long. The DNA for the CDR3 is TGTGCCAGTAGTATTAAGCACGGCTTGAACAATCAGCCCCAGCATTTT. Translating gives CASSIKHGLNNQPQHF.

V gene TRBV5-4 combines with J gene TRBJ2-5, with TRBD2 matching over 9 bases. The CDR3 extends over 15 amino acids. J lost 5 bases, V lost 2 bases, and 7 bases had no gene match. CDR1 is SGHNT and CDR2 is YYREEE in the germline V gene (reference sequence). The CDR3 region is CASSLAGGPPETQYF. CDR3 DNA sequence: TGTGCCAGCAGCTTAGCGGGGGGACCGCCGGAGACCCAGTACTTC. The full variable domain, with the rest looked up from reference TRBV5-4 and TRBJ2-5, is ETGVTQSPTHLIKTRGQQVTLRCSSQSGHNTVSWYQQALGQGPQFIFQYYREEENGRGNFPPRFSGLQFPNYSSELNVNALELDDSALYLCASSLAGGPPETQYFGPGTRLLVL.

The chain has TRBV27 and TRBJ2-1, with 7 bases fitting TRBD1. CDR1 MNHEY and CDR2 SMNVEV come from the germline V gene (reference sequence). The ends lost 3 bases at V and 7 bases at J; junction bases unmatched: 9. This CDR3 comprises 15 residues. The CDR3 DNA is TGTGCCAGCAGTTTGACCGGGACAGCTCCGAATGAGCAGTTCTTC. Amino acids: CASSLTGTAPNEQFF.

This chain connects TRBV5-1 to TRBJ2-1; maybe TRBD2 (7 bases). CDR3 length equals 14 residues. V lost 4 bases and J lost 5, with 13 bases in between. The germline V gene has CDR1 SGHRS and CDR2 YFSETQ. The CDR3 spells CASSGLGGDNEQFF. Here the CDR3 DNA reads TGCGCCAGCAGCGGACTAGGGGGGGACAATGAGCAGTTCTTC.

The chain recombines TRBV4-3 with TRBJ2-5; D is possibly TRBD2 (6 bases). CDR1 and CDR2 (germline): LGHNA, YSLEER. The CDR3 spans 14 residues. Trimming cost V 2 bases and J 9 bases, with 16 bases left between them. CDR3 nucleotide sequence: TGCGCCAGCAGCCAAATGGCGGGGTTTGAGGCCCAGTACTTC. Encoded protein: CASSQMAGFEAQYF.

This clone was found once. This chain connects TRBV15 to TRBJ2-1; 8 nucleotides align to TRBD2. This CDR3 has 15 amino acids. J lost 8 bases, V lost 1 base, and 7 bases had no gene match. Germline CDR1 LNHNV, CDR2 YYDKDF (reference sequence). CDR3 in DNA: TGTGCCACCAGCAGAGGAAGCGGGGGTATGTATGAGCAGTTCTTC. It codes for CATSRGSGGMYEQFF.

The chain employs TRBV7-2 and TRBJ1-6; perhaps TRBD1 as D (5 bases). CDR1 and CDR2 from the germline V gene are SGHTA and FQGNSA. CDR3 length: 17 residues. The V end lost 1 base, the J end lost 1 base, and 11 bases lay between the germline ends. The DNA for the CDR3 is TGTGCCAGCAGCTTAGTGCGGGGGGGGTCCTATAATTCACCCCTCCACTTT. Translated: CASSLVRGGSYNSPLHF. The whole variable domain, remainder taken from reference TRBV7-2 and TRBJ1-6, is GAGVSQSPSNKVTEKGKDVELRCDPISGHTALYWYRQSLGQGLEFLIYFQGNSAPDKSGLPSDRFSAERTGGSVSTLTIQRTQQEDSAVYLCASSLVRGGSYNSPLHFGNGTRLTVT.

This clone was recorded only once. The genes are TRBV7-3 and TRBJ2-1; D uncertain. The V gene's germline CDR1 is SGHTA and CDR2 FQGTGA. The V end was cut by 3 bases, the J end by 9 bases, with 9 bases between. The CDR3 runs 12 residues. CDR3 coding DNA: TGTGCCAGCAGCTTCTTGGAGAGTGAGCAGTTCTTC. This encodes CASSFLESEQFF.

The chain is built from TRBV5-5 and TRBJ1-4; D is perhaps TRBD1 (5 bases). V lost 4 bases to trimming and J lost 4 bases, with 11 bases between them. Germline V gives CDR1 SGHKS, CDR2 YYEKEE (reference sequence). The CDR3 spans 14 residues. The CDR3, as DNA: TGTGCCAGCAGCCGGGACGGAAATAATGAAAAACTGTTTTTT. It codes for CASSRDGNNEKLFF.

The genes are TRBV24-1 and TRBJ2-3, with 9 bases matching TRBD1. CDR1 and CDR2 from the germline V gene are KGHDR and SFDVKD. CDR3 length: 16 residues. V shed 3 bases, J shed 4 bases, and the junction held 7 bases outside the gene matches. The CDR3 DNA follows: TGTGCCACCAGTGATCCCGGGACAGGGAAGGCAGATACGCAGTATTTT. It translates to CATSDPGTGKADTQYF.

J is TRBJ2-2 and V is TRBV4-1; 9 bases map to TRBD1. The CDR3 extends over 17 amino acids. The J segment lost 4 bases and the V segment lost 3 bases, leaving 9 bases of the junction unmatched. The V gene's germline CDR1 is MGHRA and CDR2 YSYEKL. For the CDR3, the DNA is TGCGCCAGCAGCCATACGGGGGACAGGGTCGGCACCGGGGAGCTGTTTTTT. It yields the protein CASSHTGDRVGTGELFF.

This clone has only a few counts. The gene calls are TRBV28 and TRBJ1-6; D is undetermined. There are 14 residues in the CDR3. V lost 7 bases and J 7 bases, leaving 14 bases between the germline ends. Germline CDR1 and CDR2: MDHEN and SYDVKM. The CDR3 protein is CASTGGGINSPLHF. As DNA, the CDR3 is TGTGCCAGCACAGGCGGAGGAATCAATTCACCCCTCCACTTT.

The chain links TRBV5-1 to TRBJ2-1; the D gene is possibly TRBD2 (5 bases). The germline V gene has CDR1 SGHRS and CDR2 YFSETQ. The CDR3 is 14 residues long. Trimming left V 0 bases short and J 8 bases short, with 12 bases between. CDR3 residues: CASSLGLSDDEQFF. Written as DNA, the CDR3 is TGCGCCAGCAGCTTGGGACTAAGTGACGATGAGCAGTTCTTC.

This chain uses TRBV19 with TRBJ2-1; D is possibly TRBD2 (5 bases). Per the germline V gene, CDR1 is LNHDA and CDR2 is SQIVND (reference sequence). V dropped 6 bases and J dropped 15 bases, with 21 bases sitting between them. The CDR3 spans 13 residues. Written as DNA, the CDR3 is TGTGCCAGTAGCCTTTATGGTGGCACTAGTACGTTCTTC. Residues: CASSLYGGTSTFF.

The chain uses TRBV7-9 and TRBJ1-4, with D perhaps matching TRBD1 (5 bases). Between the trimmed V and J ends, which lost 3 bases and 0 bases, there was a span of 11 bases. Germline V gene data show CDR1 as SEHNR and CDR2 as FQNEAQ (reference sequence). This CDR3 is built from 16 residues. The CDR3 DNA follows: TGTGCCAGCAGCTTGGGACGCCTGGCAACTAATGAAAAACTGTTTTTT. Its protein is CASSLGRLATNEKLFF.

V usage is TRBV27 and J usage is TRBJ2-7; D is unclear. CDR1 MNHEY and CDR2 SMNVEV come from the germline V gene (reference sequence). V was cut by 4 bases and J by 0 bases, with 10 bases left in between. The CDR3 extends over 14 amino acids. CDR3: CASSSLDTSYEQYF. The CDR3 region has the DNA TGTGCCAGCAGTTCTCTAGACACCTCCTACGAGCAGTACTTC.

The chain couples TRBV5-5 to TRBJ2-7; D remains unclear. CDR1 and CDR2 from the germline V gene are SGHKS and YYEKEE (reference sequence). V gave up 2 bases and J gave up 6 bases, with 15 bases separating them. The CDR3 sequence is 14 residues long. CDR3 nucleotide sequence: TGTGCCAGCAGCTTTGGCCAGGTTAGAGTCGAGCAGTACTTC. Its translation: CASSFGQVRVEQYF.

The chain carries TRBV27 and TRBJ2-1, with D possibly TRBD1 on 5 matching bases. Germline V gene sequence: CDR1 MNHEY, CDR2 SMNVEV (reference sequence). The CDR3 has 15 amino acids. The V gene lost 3 bases and the J gene lost 0 bases, with 9 bases spanning the gap. The CDR3 DNA sequence: TGTGCCAGCAGTTTTGGTCAGGGCTCCTACAATGAGCAGTTCTTC. Its protein product is CASSFGQGSYNEQFF.

The V call is TRBV20-1, the J call TRBJ2-7; unclear D gene. The germline V gene encodes CDR1 DFQATT and CDR2 SNEGSKA (reference sequence). The CDR3 is 11 residues long. V shed 5 bases and J shed 0 bases, with 5 bases lying between them. CDR3 bases: TGCAGTGCTCCGGTCTCCTACGAGCAGTACTTC. This gives the protein CSAPVSYEQYF.

This clone showed up just once. This chain connects TRBV27 to TRBJ2-7, with D maybe TRBD2 (5 bases). The CDR3 spans 15 residues. The germline V gene has CDR1 MNHEY and CDR2 SMNVEV (reference sequence). V lost 5 bases and J 2 bases, leaving 16 bases between the germline ends. CDR3 nucleotides: TGTGCCAGCAGTACCCGGACTCAAGCAGCCTACGAGCAGTACTTC. It codes for CASSTRTQAAYEQYF.

This chain connects TRBV3-1 (or the pseudogene TRBV3-2) to TRBJ2-7, with TRBD2 identical over 10 bases. The CDR3 extends over 16 amino acids. J was trimmed by 3 bases and V by 1 base; bases with no gene match: 6. CDR1 is LGHDT, CDR2 YNNKEL, per germline (reference sequence). For the CDR3, the DNA is TGTGCCAGCAGCCAAGGAGGGACTAGCGAATTCTACGAGCAGTACTTC. Amino acid sequence: CASSQGGTSEFYEQYF.

The rearrangement joins TRBV19 to TRBJ1-5; D gene ambiguous. This CDR3 contains 14 residues. In germline, CDR1 is LNHDA, CDR2 SQIVND (reference sequence). V lost 3 bases, J lost 8 bases, and 14 bases lay in between. For the CDR3, the DNA is TGTGCCAGTAGTATTGGGTCCGCTAGCGAGCCCCAGCATTTT. Protein sequence: CASSIGSASEPQHF.

The rearrangement joins TRBV5-1 to TRBJ2-2; the D gene is possibly TRBD2 (6 bases). Trimming cost V 3 bases and J 1 base, with 16 bases left between them. The V gene's germline CDR1 is SGHRS and CDR2 YFSETQ. The CDR3 runs to 17 residues. CDR3 nucleotides: TGCGCCAGCAGCTCGGCCCCAGTGGGGGGGAACACCGGGGAGCTGTTTTTT. It codes for CASSSAPVGGNTGELFF.

The chain uses TRBV5-1 and TRBJ1-1, with D maybe TRBD1 (5 bases). The V gene lost 0 bases and the J gene lost 11 bases, with 17 bases spanning the gap. This CDR3 has 14 residues. Germline CDR1 SGHRS, CDR2 YFSETQ. The chain's CDR3 is CASSLGGPLTGAFF. CDR3 DNA sequence: TGCGCCAGCAGCTTGGGGGGCCCTCTAACGGGGGCTTTCTTT.

The chain carries TRBV21-1 and TRBJ2-7. TRBV21-1 has pseudogene status. The CDR3 has 18 residues. The CDR3 region is CASSKARSGKSLPYEQYF. The CDR3 DNA reads as TGTGCCAGCAGCAAAGCCCGGTCTGGGAAATCCCTCCCCTACGAGCAGTACTTC.